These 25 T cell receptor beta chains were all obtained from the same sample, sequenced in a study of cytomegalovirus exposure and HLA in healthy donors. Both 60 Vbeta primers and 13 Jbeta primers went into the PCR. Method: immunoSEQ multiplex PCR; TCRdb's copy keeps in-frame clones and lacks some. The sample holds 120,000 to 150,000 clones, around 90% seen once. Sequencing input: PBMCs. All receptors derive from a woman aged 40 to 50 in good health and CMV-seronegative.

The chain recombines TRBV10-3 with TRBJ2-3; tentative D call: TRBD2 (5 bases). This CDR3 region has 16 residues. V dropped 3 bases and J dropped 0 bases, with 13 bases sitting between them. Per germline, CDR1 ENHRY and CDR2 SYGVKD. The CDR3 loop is CAISDRGSTSTDTQYF. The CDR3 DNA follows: TGTGCCATCAGTGATCGGGGAAGCACTAGCACAGATACGCAGTATTTT.

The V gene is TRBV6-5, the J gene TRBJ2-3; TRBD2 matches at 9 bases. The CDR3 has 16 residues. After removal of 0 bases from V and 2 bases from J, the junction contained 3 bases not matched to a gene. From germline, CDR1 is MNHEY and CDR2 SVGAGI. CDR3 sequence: CASSYSSGRYTDTQYF. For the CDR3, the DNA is TGTGCCAGCAGTTACTCAAGCGGGAGGTACACAGATACGCAGTATTTT.

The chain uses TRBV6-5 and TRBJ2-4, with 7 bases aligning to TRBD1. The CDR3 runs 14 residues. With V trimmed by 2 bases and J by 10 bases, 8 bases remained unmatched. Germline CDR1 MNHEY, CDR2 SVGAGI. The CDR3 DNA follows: TGTGCCAGCAGTTACAGTGCGACAGGGCATATTCAGTACTTC. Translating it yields CASSYSATGHIQYF.

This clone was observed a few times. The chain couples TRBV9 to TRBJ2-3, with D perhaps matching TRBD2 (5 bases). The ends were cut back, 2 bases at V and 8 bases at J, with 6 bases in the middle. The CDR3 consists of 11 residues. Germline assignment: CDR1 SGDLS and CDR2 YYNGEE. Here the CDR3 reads CASSVEGTQYF. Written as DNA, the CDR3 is TGTGCCAGCAGCGTCGAGGGTACGCAGTATTTT.

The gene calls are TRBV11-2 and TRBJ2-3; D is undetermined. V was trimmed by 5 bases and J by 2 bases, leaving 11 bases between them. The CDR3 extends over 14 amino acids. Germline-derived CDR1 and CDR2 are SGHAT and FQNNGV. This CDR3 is CASSPRSDTDTQYF. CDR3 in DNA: TGTGCCAGCAGCCCTCGGTCCGACACAGATACGCAGTATTTT. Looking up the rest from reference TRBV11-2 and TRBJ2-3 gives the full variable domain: EAGVAQSPRYKIIEKRQSVAFWCNPISGHATLYWYQQILGQGPKLLIQFQNNGVVDDSQLPKDRFSAERLKGVDSTLKIQPAKLEDSAVYLCASSPRSDTDTQYFGPGTRLTVL.

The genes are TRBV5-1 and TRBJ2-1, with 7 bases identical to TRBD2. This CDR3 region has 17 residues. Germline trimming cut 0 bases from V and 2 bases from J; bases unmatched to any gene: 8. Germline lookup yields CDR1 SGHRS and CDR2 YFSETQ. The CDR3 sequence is CASSLGPSAGAYNEQFF. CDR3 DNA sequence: TGCGCCAGCAGCTTGGGTCCCTCGGCGGGAGCCTACAATGAGCAGTTCTTC. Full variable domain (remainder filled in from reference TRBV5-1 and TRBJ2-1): KAGVTQTPRYLIKTRGQQVTLSCSPISGHRSVSWYQQTPGQGLQFLFEYFSETQRNKGNFPGRFSGRQFSNSRSEMNVSTLELGDSALYLCASSLGPSAGAYNEQFFGPGTRLTVL.

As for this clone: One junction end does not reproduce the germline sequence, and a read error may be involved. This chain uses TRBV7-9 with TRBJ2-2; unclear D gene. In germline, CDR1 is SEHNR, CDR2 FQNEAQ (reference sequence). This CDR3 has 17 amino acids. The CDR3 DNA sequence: TGTTCCAGCAGCTCTCTAGGCGTGTTAGCGAACACCGGGGAGCTGTTTTTT. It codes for CSSSSLGVLANTGELFF.

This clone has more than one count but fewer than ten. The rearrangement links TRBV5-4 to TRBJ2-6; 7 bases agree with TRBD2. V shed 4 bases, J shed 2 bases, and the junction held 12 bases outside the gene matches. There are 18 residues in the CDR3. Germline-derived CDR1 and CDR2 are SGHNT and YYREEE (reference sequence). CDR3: CASSPSAGVLAGANVLTF. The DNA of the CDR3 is TGTGCCAGCAGCCCCTCGGCGGGAGTATTGGCTGGGGCCAACGTCCTGACTTTC. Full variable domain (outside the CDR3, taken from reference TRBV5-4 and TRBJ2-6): ETGVTQSPTHLIKTRGQQVTLRCSSQSGHNTVSWYQQALGQGPQFIFQYYREEENGRGNFPPRFSGLQFPNYSSELNVNALELDDSALYLCASSPSAGVLAGANVLTFGAGSRLTVL.

DNA of the CDR3: TGTGCCAGCAGCCCAGCGGGACAGGGGGGAGAGACCCAGTACTTC. It translates to CASSPAGQGGETQYF. This sequence joins TRBV11-2 and TRBJ2-5, with 11 bases lining up with TRBD1. The V and J ends lost 5 bases and 4 bases, in that order; junction bases with no gene match: 6. Germline V gives CDR1 SGHAT, CDR2 FQNNGV. The CDR3 covers 15 residues. Based on the CDR3 plus reference TRBV11-2 and TRBJ2-5, the full variable domain is EAGVAQSPRYKIIEKRQSVAFWCNPISGHATLYWYQQILGQGPKLLIQFQNNGVVDDSQLPKDRFSAERLKGVDSTLKIQPAKLEDSAVYLCASSPAGQGGETQYFGPGTRLLVL.

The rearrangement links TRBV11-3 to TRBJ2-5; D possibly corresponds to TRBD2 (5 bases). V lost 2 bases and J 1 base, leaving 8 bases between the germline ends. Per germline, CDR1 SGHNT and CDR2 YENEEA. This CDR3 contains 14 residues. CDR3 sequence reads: CASSLPTSQETQYF. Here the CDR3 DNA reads TGTGCCAGCAGCTTACCCACTAGCCAAGAGACCCAGTACTTC.

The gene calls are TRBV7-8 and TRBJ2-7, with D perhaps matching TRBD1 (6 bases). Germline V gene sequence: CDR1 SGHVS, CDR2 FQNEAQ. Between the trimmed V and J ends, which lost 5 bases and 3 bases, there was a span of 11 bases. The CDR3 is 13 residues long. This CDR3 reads CASSPQQGYEQYF. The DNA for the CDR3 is TGTGCCAGCAGCCCCCAACAGGGCTACGAGCAGTACTTC.

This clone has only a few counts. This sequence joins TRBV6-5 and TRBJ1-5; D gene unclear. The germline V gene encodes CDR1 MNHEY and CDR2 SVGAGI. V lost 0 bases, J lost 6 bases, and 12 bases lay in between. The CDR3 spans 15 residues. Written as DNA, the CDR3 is TGTGCCAGCAGTTACTCGATAGGGAGCGGTCAGCCCCAGCATTTT. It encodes CASSYSIGSGQPQHF.

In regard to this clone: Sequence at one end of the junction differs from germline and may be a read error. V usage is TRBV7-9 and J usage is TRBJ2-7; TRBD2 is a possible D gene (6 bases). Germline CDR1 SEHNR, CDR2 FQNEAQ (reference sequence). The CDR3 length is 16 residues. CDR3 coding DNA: TGTTCCAGCAGCCAGATACAATACGGGAGCTCCTACGAGCAGTACTTC. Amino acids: CSSSQIQYGSSYEQYF.

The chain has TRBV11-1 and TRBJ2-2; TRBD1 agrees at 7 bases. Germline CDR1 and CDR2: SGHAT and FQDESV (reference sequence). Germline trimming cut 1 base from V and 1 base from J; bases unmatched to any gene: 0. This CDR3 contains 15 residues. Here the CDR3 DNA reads TGTGCCAGCAGCTTAGACAGGGGGAACACCGGGGAGCTGTTTTTT. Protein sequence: CASSLDRGNTGELFF.

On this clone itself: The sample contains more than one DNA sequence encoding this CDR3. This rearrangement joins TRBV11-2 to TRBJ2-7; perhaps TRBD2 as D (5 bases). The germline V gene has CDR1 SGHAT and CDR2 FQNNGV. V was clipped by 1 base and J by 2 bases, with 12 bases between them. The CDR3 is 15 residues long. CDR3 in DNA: TGTGCCAGCAGCTTAGTAAGCGGCGGCCCCTACGAGCAGTACTTC. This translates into CASSLVSGGPYEQYF.

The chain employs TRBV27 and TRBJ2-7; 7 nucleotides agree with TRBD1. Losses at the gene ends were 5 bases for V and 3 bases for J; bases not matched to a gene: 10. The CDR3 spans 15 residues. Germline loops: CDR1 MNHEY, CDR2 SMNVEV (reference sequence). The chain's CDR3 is CASSQNDRASYEQYF. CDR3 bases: TGTGCCAGCAGTCAGAACGACAGGGCAAGCTACGAGCAGTACTTC.

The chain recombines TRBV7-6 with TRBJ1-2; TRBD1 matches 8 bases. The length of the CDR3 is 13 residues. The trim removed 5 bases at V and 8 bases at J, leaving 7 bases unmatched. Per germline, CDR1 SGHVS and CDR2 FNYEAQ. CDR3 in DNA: TGTGCCAGCAGCCGGACAGGGTGGCGGGGCTACACCTTC. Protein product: CASSRTGWRGYTF.

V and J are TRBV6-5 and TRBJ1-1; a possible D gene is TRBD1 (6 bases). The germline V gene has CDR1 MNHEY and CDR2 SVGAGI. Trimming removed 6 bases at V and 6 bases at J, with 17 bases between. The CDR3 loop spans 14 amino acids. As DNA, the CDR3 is TGTGCCAGCAGCCCCAGGGGCCTGGTCTCTGAAGCTTTCTTT. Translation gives CASSPRGLVSEAFF.

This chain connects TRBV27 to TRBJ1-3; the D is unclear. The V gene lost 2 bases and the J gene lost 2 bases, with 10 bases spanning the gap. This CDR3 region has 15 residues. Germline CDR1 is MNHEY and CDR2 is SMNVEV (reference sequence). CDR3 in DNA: TGTGCCAGCAGTTTAGGAGGGAGAGCTGGAAACACCATATATTTT. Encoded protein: CASSLGGRAGNTIYF.

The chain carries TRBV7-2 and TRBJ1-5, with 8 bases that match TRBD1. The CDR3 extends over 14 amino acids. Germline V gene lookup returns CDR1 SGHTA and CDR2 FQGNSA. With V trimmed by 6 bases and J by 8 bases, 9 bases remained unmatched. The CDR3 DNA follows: TGTGCCAGCAGACCTGGACAGGGATGGGAGCCCCAGCATTTT. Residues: CASRPGQGWEPQHF.

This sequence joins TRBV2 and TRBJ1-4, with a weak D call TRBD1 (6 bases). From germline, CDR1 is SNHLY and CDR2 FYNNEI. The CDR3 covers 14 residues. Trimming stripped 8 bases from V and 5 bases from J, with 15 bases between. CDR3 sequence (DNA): TGTGCCAGCGGCGAGAGGCAGGGGAATGAAAAACTGTTTTTT. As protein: CASGERQGNEKLFF.

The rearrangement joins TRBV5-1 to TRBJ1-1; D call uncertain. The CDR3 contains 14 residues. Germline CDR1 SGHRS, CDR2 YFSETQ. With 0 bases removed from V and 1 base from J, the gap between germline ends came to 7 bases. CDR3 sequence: CASSLVNRNTEAFF. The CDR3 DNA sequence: TGCGCCAGCAGCTTGGTTAACAGGAACACTGAAGCTTTCTTT.

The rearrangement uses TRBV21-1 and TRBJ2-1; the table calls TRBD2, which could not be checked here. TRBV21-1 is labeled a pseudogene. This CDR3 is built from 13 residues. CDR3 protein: CASTVTSGNEQFF. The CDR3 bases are TGTGCCAGCACTGTGACTAGCGGCAATGAGCAGTTCTTC.

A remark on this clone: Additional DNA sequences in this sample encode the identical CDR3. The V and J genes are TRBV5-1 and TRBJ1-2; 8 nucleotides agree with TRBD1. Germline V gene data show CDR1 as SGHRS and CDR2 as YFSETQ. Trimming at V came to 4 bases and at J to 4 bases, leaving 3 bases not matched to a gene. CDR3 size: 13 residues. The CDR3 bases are TGCGCCAGCAGCCCTGGGACAGGCTATGGCTACACCTTC. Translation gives CASSPGTGYGYTF. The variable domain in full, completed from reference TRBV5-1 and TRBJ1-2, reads KAGVTQTPRYLIKTRGQQVTLSCSPISGHRSVSWYQQTPGQGLQFLFEYFSETQRNKGNFPGRFSGRQFSNSRSEMNVSTLELGDSALYLCASSPGTGYGYTFGSGTRLTVV.

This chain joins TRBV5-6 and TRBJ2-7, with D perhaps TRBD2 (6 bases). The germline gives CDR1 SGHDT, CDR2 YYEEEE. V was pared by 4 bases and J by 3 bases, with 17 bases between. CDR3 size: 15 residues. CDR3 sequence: CASSRGLNRDYEQYF. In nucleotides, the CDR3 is TGTGCCAGCAGCCGGGGACTGAACCGTGACTACGAGCAGTACTTC.